This TCR beta chain was profiled in a study of blood T cell repertoires in COVID-19. On the study more broadly: Acute and convalescent COVID-19 specimens originated in the United States, Italy and Spain. T cells, B-cell-depleted T cells, or PBMCs provided the cDNA or gDNA that served as material.

As handled by the study authors: It was from reference gene primer amplification that nucleated cell counts were estimated. The table came from immunoSEQ multiplex PCR; TCRdb's copy has only in-frame clones and leaves some out. V and J calls and clone size are copied from that table; D and trimming were computed from the DNA. In the table there are around 150,000 clones, around 81% of which are singletons. V dropped 11 bases and J dropped 4 bases, with 21 bases sitting between them. This CDR3 region has 15 residues. Per the germline V gene, CDR1 is MNHEY and CDR2 is SVGAGI. The V call is TRBV6-5, the J call TRBJ2-1; weak D call: TRBD2 (7 bases). Sequenced material: peripheral blood. This TCR derives from a woman aged 55-69 years with acute or convalescent COVID-19. CDR3 in amino acids: CARGEGGWGYNEQFF. As DNA, the CDR3 is TGTGCCCGCGGGGAGGGGGGATGGGGGTACAATGAGCAGTTCTTC.